What follows describes a single TCR beta chain. Its antigen is not yet known. Base qualities are not at hand, and no much larger clone is one base apart. This entry belongs to a study of blood T cell repertoires in COVID-19 (dated by TCRdb to 2019 to 2021). About the full investigation: Collaborator samples came from the United States, Italy and Spain and covered acute and convalescent phases of COVID-19. The prospective study material was composed of cDNA or gDNA derived from T cells, B-cell-depleted T cells, or PBMCs. Deeply sampled blood TCRbeta repertoires from subjects exposed to, actively infected with, or recovered from COVID-19 were included in the dataset. The repertoires were released in a freely available public database meant as a resource for research on the immune response to SARS-CoV-2. The samples were drawn from the first 160 participants of the ongoing ImmuneRACE study and from 1,254 subjects provided by 6 global collaborators. A de-identified subject ID, COVID-19 status, age in years and sex were almost always included in the sample metadata. Where available, HLA class I and class II types were obtained from metadata supplied by the sample provider rather than from assay-based typing.

From V the trimming removes 1 base and from J it removes 3 bases, while the gene matches leave 4 bases of the junction unaccounted for. CDR1 and CDR2 are read off the germline V gene as SGHTA and FQGNSA. Including the terminal cysteine and phenylalanine, the CDR3 comprises 15 residues. The sequence is cut down to CDR3 DNA, 45 bases in frame from base 1. The immunoSEQ Assay, a bias-controlled multiplex PCR, was used to amplify TCRbeta CDR3 regions from genomic DNA. The authors' pipeline ran thus. Nucleated cell counts per sample were estimated from amplification of reference gene primers within the assay. Sequence reads were collapsed and filtered to measure the absolute abundance of every unique TCRbeta CDR3 rearrangement. For each sample, productive Simpson clonality was calculated as the square root of Simpson's diversity index across productive rearrangements. TCRdb limited this immuneACCESS table to in-frame rearrangements with V and J called. A share of clones is missing; checked studies link under half to unresolved V genes, and the rest is unexplained. Clone size and the V and J calls come from that table; the DNA yielded D and trimming. A total of roughly 190,000 clones appear in this sample, about 88% of them only once. Approximately 4% of the sample comes from the top ten.

Whole blood was collected in K2EDTA tubes by collaborating institutions according to the institutions' own protocols. For TCRbeta analysis, collaborators shipped samples in one of three forms: frozen whole blood, isolated PBMCs, or DNA extracted from either of those sample types. Study-wide conclusions, independent of this receptor: How much clinical and demographic metadata was included differed by source and by participant, and the metadata was provided uncurated.

The sample was peripheral blood. This TCR was sampled from a human donor in a cohort sampled during active COVID-19. The chain uses TRBV7-2 and TRBJ2-7, and TRBD2 aligns with 9 junction nucleotides. This receptor has the CDR3 CASSLVLAGYYEQYF. The DNA is as follows: TGTGCCAGCAGCTTAGTCCTAGCGGGGTACTACGAGCAGTACTTC.